This T cell receptor (beta chain) was observed in a study of T cells in Graves' hyperthyroidism and ophthalmopathy. Whole-study context: Peripheral blood specimens were obtained at initial diagnosis, prior to any treatment. Study observations and caveats: Among clonotypes expanded in thyroid above 0.001, most were also found in blood.

In regard to this clonotype: The antigen is unknown. The junction shows a germline mismatch at one end, possibly a read error.

The study based diagnoses on clinical symptoms, serum thyroxine and TRAb, thyroid ultrasound and orbital computed tomography. Regions amplified from RNA transcripts were the TCR beta CDR3 regions. Using the HTBI primer set, a first-round RT-PCR was run on the TCR CDR3. One entry per CDR3 protein results from TCRdb running MiXCR on the multiplex PCR reads. The sample yields 30,000 to 35,000 distinct CDR3 sequences, around half seen once. The CDR3 runs to 15 residues. CDR1 and CDR2 from the germline V gene are SGHRS and YFSETQ. This receptor was identified in a woman in her thirties or forties with Graves' ophthalmopathy. J is TRBJ2-5 and V is TRBV5-1; no reliable D call. The sample comprised blood. The CDR3 protein is CASSLQAAYQETRYF. As DNA, the CDR3 is TGCGCCAGCAGCTTGCAAGCAGCGTACCAAGAGACCCGGTACTTC.